This TCR beta chain was found in a study of CD8+ T cells in alopecia areata. The overall study: Treatment of the treated patients consisted of oral tofacitinib, 5 to 10 mg twice daily. The protocol delivered tofacitinib for 6 to 18 months, then withdrew it for 6 months. Study findings and constraints: Between patients, shared TCR sequences were less clear than in mice. This was possibly due in part to HLA diversity in the patient population. Affected scalp, especially in alopecia totalis/universalis, had a higher clonality than normal scalp did.

Points on this clone: Its cognate antigen is unknown.

Germline assignment: CDR1 SGHTA and CDR2 FQGTGA. This CDR3 spans 14 amino acids. V dropped 3 bases and J dropped 6 bases, with 13 bases sitting between them. Once RNA had been extracted, it was reverse transcribed into cDNA to act as the sequencing template. TCRdb's copy holds only in-frame clones and misses some; the assay was immunoSEQ multiplex PCR. The sample yields 150,000 to 200,000 clones, approximately 59% seen once. Sequenced here: CD4+ T cells sorted from blood, sampled at week 0. The chain carries TRBV7-3 and TRBJ2-3; the D gene is possibly TRBD1 (6 bases). The clonotype originates from a human donor with alopecia areata. The CDR3 nucleotides read TGTGCCAGCAGCTTGGTGGGGGCTGGGGATACGCAGTATTTT. Its translation is CASSLVGAGDTQYF.